These T cell receptor beta chains were read from a single sample in a study of blood T cell repertoires in COVID-19. Using immunoSEQ multiplex PCR, the repertoire was profiled, and TCRdb retains in-frame clones only, with some absent. There are 300,000 or so clones in the sample; approximately 89% occur only once, and 2.5% to 3% lies in the top ten. Input material: PBMCs or T cells enriched from blood (not recorded which). The receptor source for this set is a woman between 45 and 65 years old who had been exposed to COVID-19. CDR3s include the opening cysteine and the closing phenylalanine or tryptophan. Each record gives: V gene, D gene, J gene, clone size, CDR3 protein. A D gene is named only where the DNA matches it firmly. Rows may omit the clone size; those that give it use once, few, many or a size class.

TRBV13	TRBD1	TRBJ2-7	few	CASSFRQGREEQYF
TRBV5-1	.	TRBJ1-2	.	CASSLSLDIPKYGYTF
TRBV15	.	TRBJ2-7	.	CATSRDRGPYEQYF
TRBV7-9	TRBD1	TRBJ1-1	once	CASSLIPQGAEAFF
TRBV18	.	TRBJ1-4	.	CASSPSPPGGTANEKLFF
TRBV5-1	TRBD2	TRBJ2-7	.	CASSLPHWTSGGTLEQYF
TRBV10-3	.	TRBJ1-6	.	CAISESTGGGSTYNSPLHF
TRBV6-4	.	TRBJ2-1	.	CASSDSMVSGVIGNEQFF
TRBV19	.	TRBJ2-7	.	CASKPSTGFYEQYF
TRBV2	TRBD1	TRBJ1-6	.	CASSEGDRGSSPLHF
TRBV2	TRBD1	TRBJ2-5	.	CASRLGQGQETQYF
TRBV28	.	TRBJ2-1	.	CASSPMAHEQFF
TRBV6-5	.	TRBJ2-3	once	CASSYLGPQLDTQYF
TRBV7-6	TRBD2	TRBJ2-3	once	CASSLSGGGGTDTQYF
TRBV13	TRBD1	TRBJ2-2	.	CASSSGQGPLGTGELFF
TRBV6-5	TRBD1	TRBJ1-2	.	CASRSTGDSYGYTF